The clone carrying this T cell receptor (beta chain) was seen just once. Its target is not known. This may come from a read error, since a much larger clone is one base off. The CDR3 does not end in the conserved phenylalanine or tryptophan, so this is likely a read error. This specimen belongs to a study of early T cells in non-severe SARS-CoV-2 infection. General study findings and limits: The study's VDJdb matching favored anti-spike CD8 responses and missed private and CD4 specificities.

The CDR3 is made up of 14 amino acids. V was pared by 5 bases and J by 5 bases, with 14 bases between. Germline assignment: CDR1 MNHEY and CDR2 SVGEGT. Tagging with unique molecular identifiers was applied to individual cDNA molecules. TCRdb reprocessed the 5' RACE reads with MiXCR, giving one entry per CDR3 protein. The sample holds 63,000 or so distinct CDR3 sequences; approximately 12% are singletons and the top ten take approximately 6.4%. This receptor was taken from an adult who was a healthcare worker with PCR-confirmed SARS-CoV-2 infection or an uninfected control (not recorded which). V usage is TRBV6-2 or TRBV6-3 and J usage is TRBJ2-3; a weak D match, TRBD2 (5 bases). Sequencing used whole blood. The CDR3 sequence is CASSITRGRDTQYL. The DNA of the CDR3 is TGTGCCAGCAGTATAACCCGGGGAAGAGATACGCAGTATCTT.